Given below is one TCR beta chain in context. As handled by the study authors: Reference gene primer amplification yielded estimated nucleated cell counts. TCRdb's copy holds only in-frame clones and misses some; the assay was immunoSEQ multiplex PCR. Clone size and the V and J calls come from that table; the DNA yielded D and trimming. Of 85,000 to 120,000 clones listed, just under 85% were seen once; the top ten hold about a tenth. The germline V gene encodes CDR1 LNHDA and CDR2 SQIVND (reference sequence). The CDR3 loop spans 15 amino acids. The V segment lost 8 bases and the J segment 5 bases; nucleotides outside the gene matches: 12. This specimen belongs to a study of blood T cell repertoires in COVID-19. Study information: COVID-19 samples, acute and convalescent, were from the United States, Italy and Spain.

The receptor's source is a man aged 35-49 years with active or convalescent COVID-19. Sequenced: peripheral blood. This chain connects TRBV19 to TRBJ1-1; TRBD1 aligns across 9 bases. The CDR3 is CASRKPGTGKTEAFF. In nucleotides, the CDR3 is TGTGCCAGTCGTAAACCCGGGACAGGGAAAACTGAAGCTTTCTTT.